The present TCR beta chain was sequenced within a study of T cell repertoires in cytomegalovirus infection. Turning to the study itself: Well-studied HLA-B-restricted epitopes and recently identified HLA-C-restricted epitopes of CMV were both used in the study. Evidence of both CMV infection and a matching HLA type came from public TCR beta signatures. Findings and limits, study-wide: Summed frequency of shared TCR beta families picked out CMV carriers who also had the relevant HLA. Within the response measured ex vivo, HLA-C-restricted CMV-specific TCR beta clonotypes were dominant.

Germline CDR1 reads MNHNS; CDR2 reads SASEGT. With 1 base clipped from V and 4 bases from J, the junction kept 8 bases outside the gene matches. CDR3 length: 16 residues. From the reads, TCRdb called clonotypes with MiXCR, one entry per CDR3 protein. The sample holds a few hundred thousand distinct CDR3 sequences, approximately 40% seen once. The sample holds a few counts of this clonotype. Its antigen remains unknown. The genes are TRBV6-1 and TRBJ2-5; 8 bases line up with TRBD2. The receptor was derived from a human donor in good health (CMV status not recorded). Some clones in this sample may be carry-over from other donors' samples. The material was cultured PBMCs, obtained from culture after CMV antigen stimulation. The CDR3 reads CASSEGTSPRGETQYF. CDR3 nucleotide sequence: TGTGCCAGCAGTGAAGGGACTAGCCCCCGGGGAGAGACCCAGTACTTC.